This T cell receptor (beta chain) was sequenced for a study of blood T cell repertoires in COVID-19 (dated by TCRdb to the early 2020s). Background on the whole study: Collaborator samples came from the United States, Italy and Spain and covered acute and convalescent phases of COVID-19. The prospective study material was composed of cDNA or gDNA derived from T cells, B-cell-depleted T cells, or PBMCs. The dataset comprised deeply sampled blood TCRbeta repertoires from subjects exposed to, actively infected with, or recovered from COVID-19. The repertoires were released in a freely available public database meant as a resource for research on the immune response to SARS-CoV-2. Samples came from the ongoing ImmuneRACE study (first 160 participants) plus 1,254 subjects from 6 global collaborators. Nearly every sample came with metadata listing a de-identified subject ID, COVID-19 status, age in years and sex. Where available, HLA class I and class II types were taken from metadata supplied by the sample provider and were not determined by assay-based typing. The paper as a whole reports these results and caveats: How much clinical and demographic metadata was included differed by source and by participant, and the metadata was provided uncurated.

Of note for this clone: It lacks a known antigen. No base quality values were provided; no much bigger clone lies one nucleotide off.

From its cysteine to its phenylalanine, the CDR3 spans 14 amino acids. This entry keeps only the CDR3 DNA: 42 bases, framed from base 1. The CDR1 and CDR2 encoded by the germline V gene are ENHRY and SYGVKD. From V the trimming removes 0 bases and from J it removes 6 bases, while the gene matches leave 4 bases of the junction unaccounted for. Participants in the prospective study were enrolled through a virtual design, were aged roughly 18 to 90 years, and lived in roughly 24 United States geographic areas. Cohort assignment in the prospective study relied on participant-reported clinical history from a screening survey and a study questionnaire. In the prospective study, mobile phlebotomists collected whole blood, serum and a nasopharyngeal or oropharyngeal swab from each participant. Over an approximately two-month period, participants in the prospective study had the option of providing additional blood draws and questionnaires. Before DNA extraction, blood samples from the prospective study were shipped at room temperature or frozen.

The immunoSEQ Assay, a bias-controlled multiplex PCR, was used to amplify TCRbeta CDR3 regions from genomic DNA. The source study handled its data this way. The number of nucleated cells in each sample was estimated by amplification of reference gene primers within the assay. To quantify the absolute abundance of each unique TCRbeta CDR3 rearrangement, sequence reads were collapsed and filtered. For each sample, productive Simpson clonality was calculated as the square root of Simpson's diversity index across productive rearrangements. TCRdb obtained this table from immuneACCESS and retained in-frame rearrangements with V and J assigned. These tables miss some clones; where compared with another copy, unresolved V genes account for less than half of the shortfall, and the remainder is unexplained. The V and J calls and clone size were taken over from that table, and D and trimming were inferred from the DNA. Counted in this sample were 200,000 to 250,000 clones; 80% of them appeared once. The ten largest clones take up 6.5% to 9% of the sample.

Sequenced sample: PBMCs or T cells enriched from blood (not recorded which). The sequence was collected from a woman in her thirties or forties with acute COVID-19. The sequence joins TRBV10-3 to TRBJ1-2; 7 nucleotides in the junction match TRBD1. In nucleotide form, the sequence is TGTGCCATCAGTGAGTCCGACAGGGTACATGGCTACACCTTC. It codes for CAISESDRVHGYTF.